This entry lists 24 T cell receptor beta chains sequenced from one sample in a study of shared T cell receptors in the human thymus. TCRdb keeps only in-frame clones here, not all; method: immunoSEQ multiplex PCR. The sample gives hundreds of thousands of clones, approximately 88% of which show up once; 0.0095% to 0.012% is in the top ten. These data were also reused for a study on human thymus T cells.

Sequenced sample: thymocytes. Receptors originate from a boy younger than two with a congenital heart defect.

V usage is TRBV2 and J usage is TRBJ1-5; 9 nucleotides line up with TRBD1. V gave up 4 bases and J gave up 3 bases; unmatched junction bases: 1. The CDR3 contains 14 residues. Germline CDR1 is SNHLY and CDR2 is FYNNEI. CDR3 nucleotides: TGTGCCAGCAGTGGGGACAGGGACAATCAGCCCCAGCATTTT. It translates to CASSGDRDNQPQHF. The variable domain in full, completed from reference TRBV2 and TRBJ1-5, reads EPEVTQTPSHQVTQMGQEVILRCVPISNHLYFYWYRQILGQKVEFLVSFYNNEISEKSEIFDDQFSVERPDGSNFTLKIRSTKLEDSAMYFCASSGDRDNQPQHFGDGTRLSIL.

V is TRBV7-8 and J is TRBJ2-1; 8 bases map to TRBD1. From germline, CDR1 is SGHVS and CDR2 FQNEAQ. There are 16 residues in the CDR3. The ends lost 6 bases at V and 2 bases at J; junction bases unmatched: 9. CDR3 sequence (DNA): TGTGCCAGCAGACCGGGAAAACAGGGGGCCTACAATGAGCAGTTCTTC. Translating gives CASRPGKQGAYNEQFF.

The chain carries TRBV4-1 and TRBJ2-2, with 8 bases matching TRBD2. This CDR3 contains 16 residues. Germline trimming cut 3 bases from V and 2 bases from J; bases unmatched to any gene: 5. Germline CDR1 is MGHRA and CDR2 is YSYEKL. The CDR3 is CASSQPGLVNTGELFF. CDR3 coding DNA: TGCGCCAGCAGCCAGCCGGGACTAGTAAACACCGGGGAGCTGTTTTTT.

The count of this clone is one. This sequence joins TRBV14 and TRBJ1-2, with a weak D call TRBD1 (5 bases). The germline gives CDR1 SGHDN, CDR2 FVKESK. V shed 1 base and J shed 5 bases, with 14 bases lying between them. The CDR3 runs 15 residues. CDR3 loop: CASSQGSTQGYGYTF. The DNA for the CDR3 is TGTGCCAGCAGCCAAGGAAGCACTCAGGGTTATGGCTACACCTTC.

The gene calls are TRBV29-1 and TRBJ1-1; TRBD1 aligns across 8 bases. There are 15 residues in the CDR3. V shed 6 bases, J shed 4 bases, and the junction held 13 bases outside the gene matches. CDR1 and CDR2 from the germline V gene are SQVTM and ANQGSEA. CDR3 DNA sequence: TGCAGCGTGGACGACAGGGGTATTGGGTTCACTGAAGCTTTCTTT. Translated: CSVDDRGIGFTEAFF.

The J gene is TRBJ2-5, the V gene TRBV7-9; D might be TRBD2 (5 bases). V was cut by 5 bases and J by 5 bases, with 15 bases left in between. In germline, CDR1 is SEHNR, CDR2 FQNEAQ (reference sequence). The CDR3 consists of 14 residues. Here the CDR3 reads CASSPPGVAETQYF. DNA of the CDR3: TGTGCCAGCAGCCCCCCCGGGGTCGCGGAGACCCAGTACTTC.

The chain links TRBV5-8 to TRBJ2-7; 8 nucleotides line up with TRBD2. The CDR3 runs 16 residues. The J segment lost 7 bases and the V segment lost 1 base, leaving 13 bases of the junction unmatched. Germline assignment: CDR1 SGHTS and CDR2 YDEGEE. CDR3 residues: CASSLPPREGRSEQYF. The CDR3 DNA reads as TGTGCCAGCAGCTTGCCTCCTCGGGAGGGAAGGAGTGAGCAGTACTTC.

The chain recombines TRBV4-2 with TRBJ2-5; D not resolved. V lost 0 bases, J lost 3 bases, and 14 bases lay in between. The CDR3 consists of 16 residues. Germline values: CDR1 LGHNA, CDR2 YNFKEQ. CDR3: CASSQDPDSRKETQYF. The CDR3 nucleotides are TGTGCCAGCAGCCAAGATCCTGACTCTAGGAAAGAGACCCAGTACTTC.

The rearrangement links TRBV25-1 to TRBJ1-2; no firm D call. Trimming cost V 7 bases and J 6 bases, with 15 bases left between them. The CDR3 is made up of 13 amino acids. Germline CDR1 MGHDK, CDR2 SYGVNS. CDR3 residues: CASTQGRGDGYTF. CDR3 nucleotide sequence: TGTGCCAGCACCCAAGGTCGGGGAGATGGCTACACCTTC.

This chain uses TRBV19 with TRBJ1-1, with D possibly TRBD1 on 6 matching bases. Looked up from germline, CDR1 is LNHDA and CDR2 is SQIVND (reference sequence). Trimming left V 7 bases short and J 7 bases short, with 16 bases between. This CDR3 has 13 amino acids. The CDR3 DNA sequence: TGTGCCAGTAACGACAGGACCCGGGGTGAAGCTTTCTTT. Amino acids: CASNDRTRGEAFF.

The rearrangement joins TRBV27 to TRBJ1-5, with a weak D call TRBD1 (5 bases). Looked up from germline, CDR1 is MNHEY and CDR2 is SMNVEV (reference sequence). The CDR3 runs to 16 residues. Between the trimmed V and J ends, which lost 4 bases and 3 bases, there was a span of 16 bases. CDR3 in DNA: TGTGCCAGCAGTTCCCTCACTGACAGACTCAATCAGCCCCAGCATTTT. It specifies CASSSLTDRLNQPQHF.

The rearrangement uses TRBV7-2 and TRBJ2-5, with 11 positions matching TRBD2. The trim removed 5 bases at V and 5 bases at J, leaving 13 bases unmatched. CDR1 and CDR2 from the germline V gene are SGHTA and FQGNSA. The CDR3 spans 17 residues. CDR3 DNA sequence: TGTGCCAGCAGCCGTGGGGTAGCGGGAGGGCTTGGGGAGACCCAGTACTTC. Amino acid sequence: CASSRGVAGGLGETQYF. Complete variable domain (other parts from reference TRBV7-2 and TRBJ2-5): GAGVSQSPSNKVTEKGKDVELRCDPISGHTALYWYRQSLGQGLEFLIYFQGNSAPDKSGLPSDRFSAERTGGSVSTLTIQRTQQEDSAVYLCASSRGVAGGLGETQYFGPGTRLLVL.

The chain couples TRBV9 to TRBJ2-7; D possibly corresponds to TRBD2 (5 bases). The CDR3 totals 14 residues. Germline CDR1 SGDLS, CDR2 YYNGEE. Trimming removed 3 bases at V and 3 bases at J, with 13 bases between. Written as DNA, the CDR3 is TGTGCCAGCAGCGCTACGGGAACTAGCTACGAGCAGTACTTC. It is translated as CASSATGTSYEQYF.

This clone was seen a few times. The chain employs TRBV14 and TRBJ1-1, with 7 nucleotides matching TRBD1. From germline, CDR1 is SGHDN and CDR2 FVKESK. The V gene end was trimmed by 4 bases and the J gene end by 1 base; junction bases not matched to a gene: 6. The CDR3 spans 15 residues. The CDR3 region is CASSPRDRRNTEAFF. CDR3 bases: TGTGCCAGCAGCCCAAGGGACAGAAGGAACACTGAAGCTTTCTTT.

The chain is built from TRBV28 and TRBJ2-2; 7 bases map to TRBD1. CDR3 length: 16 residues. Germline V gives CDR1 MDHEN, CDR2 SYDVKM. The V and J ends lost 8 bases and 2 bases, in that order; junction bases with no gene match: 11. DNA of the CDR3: TGTGCCAGCTTTCTGACCGGGACAGTAAACACCGGGGAGCTGTTTTTT. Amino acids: CASFLTGTVNTGELFF.

In nucleotides, the CDR3 is TGTGCCAGCAGCTTAGCGTACCGGGCTAGCGGCCCCTACAATGAGCAGTTCTTC. Its translation: CASSLAYRASGPYNEQFF. V and J are TRBV11-3 and TRBJ2-1; 7 bases fit TRBD2. V lost 1 base, J lost 2 bases, and 11 bases stayed unmatched. This CDR3 spans 18 amino acids. The germline V gene encodes CDR1 SGHNT and CDR2 YENEEA.

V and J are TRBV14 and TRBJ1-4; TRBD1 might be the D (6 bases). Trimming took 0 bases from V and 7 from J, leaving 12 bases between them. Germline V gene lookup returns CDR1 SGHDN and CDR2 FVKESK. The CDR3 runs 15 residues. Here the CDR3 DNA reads TGTGCCAGCAGCCAAGATCGGGGGGGCAGTGAAAAACTGTTTTTT. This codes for CASSQDRGGSEKLFF.

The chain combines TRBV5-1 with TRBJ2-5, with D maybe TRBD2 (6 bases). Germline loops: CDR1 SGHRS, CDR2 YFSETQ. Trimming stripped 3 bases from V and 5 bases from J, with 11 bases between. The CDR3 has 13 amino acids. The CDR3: CASSYTSYETQYF. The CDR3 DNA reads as TGCGCCAGCAGCTATACTAGCTATGAGACCCAGTACTTC.

CDR3 DNA sequence: TGTGCCAGCGGGACGTCGTGGGGGCGGAACACTGAAGCTTTCTTT. This codes for CASGTSWGRNTEAFF. This chain connects TRBV6-6 to TRBJ1-1, with D perhaps TRBD1 (6 bases). The CDR3 sequence is 15 residues long. The germline V gene has CDR1 MNHNY and CDR2 SVGAGI (reference sequence). With 8 bases removed from V and 1 base from J, the gap between germline ends came to 17 bases.

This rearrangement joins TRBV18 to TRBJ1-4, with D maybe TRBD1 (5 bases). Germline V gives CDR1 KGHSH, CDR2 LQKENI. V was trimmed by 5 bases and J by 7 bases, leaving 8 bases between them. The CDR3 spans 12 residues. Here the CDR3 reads CASSGGTEKLFF. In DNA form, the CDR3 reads TGTGCCAGCTCAGGAGGGACTGAAAAACTGTTTTTT.

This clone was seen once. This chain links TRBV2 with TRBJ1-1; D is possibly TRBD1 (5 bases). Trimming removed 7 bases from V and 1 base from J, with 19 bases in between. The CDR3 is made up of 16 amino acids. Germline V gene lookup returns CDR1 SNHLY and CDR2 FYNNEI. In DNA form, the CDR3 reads TGTGCCAGCAATACCAGGTGGGGCAGGCCGAACACTGAAGCTTTCTTT. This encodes CASNTRWGRPNTEAFF.

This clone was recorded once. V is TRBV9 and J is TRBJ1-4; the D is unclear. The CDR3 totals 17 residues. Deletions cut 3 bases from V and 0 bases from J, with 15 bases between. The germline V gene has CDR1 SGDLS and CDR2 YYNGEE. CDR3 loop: CASSEEDSLATNEKLFF. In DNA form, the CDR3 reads TGTGCCAGCAGCGAAGAGGATAGCCTTGCAACTAATGAAAAACTGTTTTTT.

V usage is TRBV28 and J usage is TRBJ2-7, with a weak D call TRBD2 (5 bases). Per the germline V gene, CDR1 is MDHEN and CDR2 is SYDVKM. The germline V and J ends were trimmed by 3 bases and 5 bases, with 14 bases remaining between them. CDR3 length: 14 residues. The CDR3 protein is CASSFNGPGDEQYF. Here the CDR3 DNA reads TGTGCCAGCAGTTTTAACGGGCCCGGGGACGAGCAGTACTTC.

The CDR3 loop reads CASRGGDGTSDYEQYF. The CDR3 nucleotides are TGTGCCAGCAGGGGGGGGGATGGGACTAGCGATTACGAGCAGTACTTC. The V call is TRBV25-1, the J call TRBJ2-7, with 10 bases that match TRBD2. This CDR3 is 16 amino acids long. Germline V gene data show CDR1 as MGHDK and CDR2 as SYGVNS. The J segment lost 4 bases and the V segment lost 6 bases, leaving 12 bases of the junction unmatched.